This T cell receptor beta chain was captured by sequencing in a study of T cell repertoires in cytomegalovirus infection. Study background: Evidence of both CMV infection and a matching HLA type came from public TCR beta signatures.

This clonotype was seen repeatedly, ten times or more. Its antigen is undetermined. The study's findings and limits: Summed public TCR beta family frequency identified CMV carriers bearing the relevant HLA. In two of eight donors, the top clonotype was HLA-C-restricted CMV-specific.

TCRdb re-called the reads with MiXCR, one entry per CDR3 protein. This sample has some 100,000 distinct CDR3 sequences, with roughly a quarter found just once. The CDR3 has 15 amino acids. The J segment lost 9 bases and the V segment lost 5 bases, leaving 9 bases of the junction unmatched. This chain links TRBV12-3 or TRBV12-4 with TRBJ2-1, with 11 positions matching TRBD2. Material for sequencing was CD8+ T cells from PBMCs. This TCR derives from a human donor in good health (CMV status not recorded). Some clones in this sample may be carry-over from other donors' samples. CDR3 nucleotides: TGTGCCAGCAGTCCTACTAGCGGGGGCTGGGGTGAGCAGTTCTTC. Protein sequence: CASSPTSGGWGEQFF.